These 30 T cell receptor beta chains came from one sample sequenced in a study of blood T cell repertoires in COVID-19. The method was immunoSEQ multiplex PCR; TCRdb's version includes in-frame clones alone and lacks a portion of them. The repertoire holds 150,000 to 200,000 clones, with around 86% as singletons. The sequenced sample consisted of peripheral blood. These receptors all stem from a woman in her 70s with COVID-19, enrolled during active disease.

The CDR3 loop is CATRGGQGLAQYF. The CDR3 DNA follows: TGTGCCACCCGAGGGGGACAGGGTTTGGCGCAGTACTTC. This sequence joins TRBV6-5 and TRBJ2-7; 9 bases agree with TRBD1. The CDR3 totals 13 residues. Germline CDR1 MNHEY, CDR2 SVGAGI. V lost 10 bases and J lost 9; bases outside the gene matches: 13.

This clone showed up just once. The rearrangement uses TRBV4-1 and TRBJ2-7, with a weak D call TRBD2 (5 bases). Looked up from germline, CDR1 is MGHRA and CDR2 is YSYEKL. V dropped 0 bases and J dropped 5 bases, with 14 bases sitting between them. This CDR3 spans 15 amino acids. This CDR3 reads CASSQETNIPNEQYF. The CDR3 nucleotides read TGCGCCAGCAGCCAAGAGACTAATATTCCCAACGAGCAGTACTTC.

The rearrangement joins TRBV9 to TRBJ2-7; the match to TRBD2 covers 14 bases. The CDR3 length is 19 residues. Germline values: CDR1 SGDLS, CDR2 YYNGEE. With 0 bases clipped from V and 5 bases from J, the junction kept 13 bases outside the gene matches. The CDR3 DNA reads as TGTGCCAGCAGCGTAGGGACTAGCGGGAGGAAAGGGTCTACGGACGAGCAGTACTTC. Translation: CASSVGTSGRKGSTDEQYF.

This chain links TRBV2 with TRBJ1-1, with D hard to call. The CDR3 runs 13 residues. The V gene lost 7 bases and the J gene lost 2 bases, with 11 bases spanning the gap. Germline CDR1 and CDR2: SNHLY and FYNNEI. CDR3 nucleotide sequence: TGTGCCAGCACCGTTACAGAAAACACTGAAGCTTTCTTT. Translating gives CASTVTENTEAFF.

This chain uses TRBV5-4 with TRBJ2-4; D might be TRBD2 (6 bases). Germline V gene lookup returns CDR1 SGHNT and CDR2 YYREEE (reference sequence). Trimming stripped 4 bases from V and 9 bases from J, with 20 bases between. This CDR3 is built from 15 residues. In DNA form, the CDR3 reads TGTGCCAGCAGCCCGGAGGCGGGACCCCGGGCCATTCAGTACTTC. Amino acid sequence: CASSPEAGPRAIQYF.

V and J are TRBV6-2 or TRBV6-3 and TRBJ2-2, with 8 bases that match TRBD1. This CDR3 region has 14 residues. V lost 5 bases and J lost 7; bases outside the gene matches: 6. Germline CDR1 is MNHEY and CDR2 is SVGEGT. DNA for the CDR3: TGTGCCAGCAGTCAACAGGGGGGAGGCGGGGAGCTGTTTTTT. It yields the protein CASSQQGGGGELFF.

The CDR3 spells CASSSAGDPRGEQYF. The CDR3 region has the DNA TGTGCCAGCAGTTCCGCAGGGGACCCTCGCGGCGAGCAGTACTTC. J is TRBJ2-7 and V is TRBV27, with D tentatively TRBD1 (6 bases). This CDR3 is 15 amino acids long. Trimming pared 4 bases from V and 6 bases from J, leaving 19 bases between. The germline gives CDR1 MNHEY, CDR2 SMNVEV (reference sequence).

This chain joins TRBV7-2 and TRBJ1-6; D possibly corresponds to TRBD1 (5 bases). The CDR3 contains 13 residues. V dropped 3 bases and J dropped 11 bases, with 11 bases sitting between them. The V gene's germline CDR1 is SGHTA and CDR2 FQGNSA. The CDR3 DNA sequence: TGTGCCAGCAGCTTGGACAAGGCCGCACCCCTCCACTTT. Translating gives CASSLDKAAPLHF.

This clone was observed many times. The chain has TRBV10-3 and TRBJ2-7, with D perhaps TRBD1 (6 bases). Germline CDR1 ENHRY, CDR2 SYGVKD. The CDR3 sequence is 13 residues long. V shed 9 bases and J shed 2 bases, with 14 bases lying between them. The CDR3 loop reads CAIGQLMAYEQYF. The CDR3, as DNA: TGTGCCATAGGACAGCTAATGGCCTACGAGCAGTACTTC.

CDR3 nucleotides: TGTGCCAGCTCACCATTACAGGGGCAGGAAGGTGAAGCTTTCTTT. This gives the protein CASSPLQGQEGEAFF. The V gene is TRBV18, the J gene TRBJ1-1, with 7 nucleotides matching TRBD1. V dropped 2 bases and J dropped 7; count of bases not matched to a gene: 10. Germline loops: CDR1 KGHSH, CDR2 LQKENI. The CDR3 has 15 amino acids. The full variable domain, rest sourced from reference TRBV18 and TRBJ1-1, is NAGVMQNPRHLVRRRGQEARLRCSPMKGHSHVYWYRQLPEEGLKFMVYLQKENIIDESGMPKERFSAEFPKEGPSILRIQQVVRGDSAAYFCASSPLQGQEGEAFFGQGTRLTVV.

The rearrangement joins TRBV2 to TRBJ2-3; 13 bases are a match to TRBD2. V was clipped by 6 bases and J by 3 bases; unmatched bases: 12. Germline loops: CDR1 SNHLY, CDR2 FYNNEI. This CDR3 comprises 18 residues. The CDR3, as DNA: TGTGCCAGCAGCAATTGGACTAGCGGGAGTCATTCTACAGATACGCAGTATTTT. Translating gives CASSNWTSGSHSTDTQYF.

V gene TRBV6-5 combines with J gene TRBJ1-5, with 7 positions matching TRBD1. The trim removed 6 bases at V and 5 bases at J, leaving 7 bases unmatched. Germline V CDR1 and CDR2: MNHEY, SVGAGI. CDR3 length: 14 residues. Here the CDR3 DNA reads TGTGCCAGCAGCCTTAGACAGGGTGATCAGCCCCAGCATTTT. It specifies CASSLRQGDQPQHF.

The CDR3, as DNA: TGTGCCAGCAGTTCCCGGGGGAGGGAGCAGTACTTC. Translating gives CASSSRGREQYF. The chain joins TRBV6-5 to TRBJ2-7; possible D gene TRBD2, 6 bases. With 4 bases removed from V and 7 bases from J, the gap between germline ends came to 11 bases. Per the germline V gene, CDR1 is MNHEY and CDR2 is SVGAGI. The CDR3 contains 12 residues.

CDR3 nucleotide sequence: TGTGCCAGCAGCCAAGATCCCACGGGGAACACTGAAGCTTTCTTT. This sequence encodes CASSQDPTGNTEAFF. The chain combines TRBV3-1 (or the pseudogene TRBV3-2) with TRBJ1-1; D call uncertain. V was cut by 0 bases and J by 1 base, with 9 bases left in between. Germline V gene lookup returns CDR1 LGHDT and CDR2 YNNKEL (reference sequence). The CDR3 runs 15 residues.

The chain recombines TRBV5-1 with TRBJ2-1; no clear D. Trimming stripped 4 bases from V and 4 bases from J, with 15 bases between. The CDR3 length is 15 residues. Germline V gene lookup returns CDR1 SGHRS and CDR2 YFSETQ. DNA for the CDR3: TGCGCCAGCAGCCTCAGCGCCCCCCGTTACAATGAGCAGTTCTTC. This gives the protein CASSLSAPRYNEQFF.

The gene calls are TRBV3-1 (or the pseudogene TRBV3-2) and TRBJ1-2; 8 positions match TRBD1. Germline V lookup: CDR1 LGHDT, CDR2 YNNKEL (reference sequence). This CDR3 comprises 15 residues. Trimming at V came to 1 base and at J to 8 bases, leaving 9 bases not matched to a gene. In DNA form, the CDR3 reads TGTGCCAGCAGCCAAGGGGGAGACAGGGGAAGGGGCTACACCTTC. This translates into CASSQGGDRGRGYTF.

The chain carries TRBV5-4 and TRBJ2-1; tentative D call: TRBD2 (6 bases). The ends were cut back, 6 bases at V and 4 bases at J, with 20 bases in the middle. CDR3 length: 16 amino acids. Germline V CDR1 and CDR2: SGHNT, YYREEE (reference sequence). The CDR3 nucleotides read TGTGCCAGCACCCTGGGGGGAGGTGCGGCTTACAATGAGCAGTTCTTC. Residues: CASTLGGGAAYNEQFF.

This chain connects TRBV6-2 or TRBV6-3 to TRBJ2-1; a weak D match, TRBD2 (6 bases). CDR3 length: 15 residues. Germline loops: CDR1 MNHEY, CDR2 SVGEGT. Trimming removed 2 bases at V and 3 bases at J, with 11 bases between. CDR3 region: CASSYRLVSYNEQFF. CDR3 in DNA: TGTGCCAGCAGTTACAGACTAGTCAGCTACAATGAGCAGTTCTTC.

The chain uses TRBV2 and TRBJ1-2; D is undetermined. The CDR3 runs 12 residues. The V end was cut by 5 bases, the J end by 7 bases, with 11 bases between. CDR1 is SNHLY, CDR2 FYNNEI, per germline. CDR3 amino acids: CASSRTGGGYTF. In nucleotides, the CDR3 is TGTGCCAGCAGTAGGACTGGCGGTGGCTACACCTTC.

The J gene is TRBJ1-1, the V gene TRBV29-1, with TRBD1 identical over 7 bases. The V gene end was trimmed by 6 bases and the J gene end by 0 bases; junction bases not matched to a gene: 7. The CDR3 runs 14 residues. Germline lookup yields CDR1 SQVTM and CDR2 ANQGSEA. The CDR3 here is CSVKRDRVNTEAFF. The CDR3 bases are TGCAGCGTGAAGAGAGACAGGGTGAACACTGAAGCTTTCTTT.

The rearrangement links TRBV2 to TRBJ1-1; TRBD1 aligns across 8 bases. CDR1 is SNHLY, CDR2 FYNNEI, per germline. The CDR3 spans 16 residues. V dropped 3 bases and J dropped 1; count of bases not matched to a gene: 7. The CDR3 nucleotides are TGTGCCAGCAGTGACCGACAGGGGAGGGCGAACACTGAAGCTTTCTTT. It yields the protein CASSDRQGRANTEAFF.

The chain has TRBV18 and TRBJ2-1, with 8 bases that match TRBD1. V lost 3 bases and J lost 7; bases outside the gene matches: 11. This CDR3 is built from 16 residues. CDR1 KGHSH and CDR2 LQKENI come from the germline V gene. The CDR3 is CASSPPPKQGVNEQFF. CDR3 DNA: TGTGCCAGCTCACCCCCCCCGAAACAGGGGGTTAATGAGCAGTTCTTC. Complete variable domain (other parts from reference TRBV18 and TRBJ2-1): NAGVMQNPRHLVRRRGQEARLRCSPMKGHSHVYWYRQLPEEGLKFMVYLQKENIIDESGMPKERFSAEFPKEGPSILRIQQVVRGDSAAYFCASSPPPKQGVNEQFFGPGTRLTVL.

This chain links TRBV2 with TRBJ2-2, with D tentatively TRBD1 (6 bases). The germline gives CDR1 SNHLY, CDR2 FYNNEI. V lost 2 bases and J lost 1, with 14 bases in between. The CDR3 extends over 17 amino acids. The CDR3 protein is CASSESRGRGNTGELFF. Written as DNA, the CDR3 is TGTGCCAGCAGTGAAAGCAGGGGACGAGGGAACACCGGGGAGCTGTTTTTT.

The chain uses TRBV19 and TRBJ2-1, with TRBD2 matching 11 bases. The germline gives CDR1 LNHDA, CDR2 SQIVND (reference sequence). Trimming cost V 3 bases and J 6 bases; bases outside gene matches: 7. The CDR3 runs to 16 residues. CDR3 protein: CASSILSGRARNEQFF. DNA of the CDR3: TGTGCCAGTAGTATTCTTAGCGGGAGGGCCCGCAATGAGCAGTTCTTC.

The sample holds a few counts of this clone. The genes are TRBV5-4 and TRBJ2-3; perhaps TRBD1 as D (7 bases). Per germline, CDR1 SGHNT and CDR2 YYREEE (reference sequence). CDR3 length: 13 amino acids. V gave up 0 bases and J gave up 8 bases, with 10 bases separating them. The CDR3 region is CASSLDQGGTQYF. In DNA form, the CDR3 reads TGTGCCAGCAGCTTGGATCAGGGGGGTACGCAGTATTTT. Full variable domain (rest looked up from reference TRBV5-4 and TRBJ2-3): ETGVTQSPTHLIKTRGQQVTLRCSSQSGHNTVSWYQQALGQGPQFIFQYYREEENGRGNFPPRFSGLQFPNYSSELNVNALELDDSALYLCASSLDQGGTQYFGPGTRLTVL.

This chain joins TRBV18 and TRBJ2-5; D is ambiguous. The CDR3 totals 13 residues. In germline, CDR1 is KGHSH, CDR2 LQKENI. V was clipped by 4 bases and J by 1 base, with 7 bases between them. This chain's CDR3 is CASSLGVQETQYF. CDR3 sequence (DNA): TGTGCCAGCTCACTGGGCGTCCAAGAGACCCAGTACTTC.

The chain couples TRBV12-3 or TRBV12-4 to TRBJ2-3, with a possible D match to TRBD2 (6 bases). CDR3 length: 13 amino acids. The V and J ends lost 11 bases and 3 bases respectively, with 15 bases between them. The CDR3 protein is CAEGDSFTDTQYF. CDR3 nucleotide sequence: TGTGCCGAAGGGGACTCGTTTACAGATACGCAGTATTTT.

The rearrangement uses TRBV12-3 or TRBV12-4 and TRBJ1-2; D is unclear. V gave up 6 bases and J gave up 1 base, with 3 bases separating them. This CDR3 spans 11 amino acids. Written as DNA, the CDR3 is TGTGCCAGCAGCCTTAACTATGGCTACACCTTC. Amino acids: CASSLNYGYTF.

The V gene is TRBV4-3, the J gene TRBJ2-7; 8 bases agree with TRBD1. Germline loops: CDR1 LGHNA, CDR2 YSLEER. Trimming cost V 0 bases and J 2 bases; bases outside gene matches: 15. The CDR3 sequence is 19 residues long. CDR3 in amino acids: CASSQDQGQEPPCTYEQYF. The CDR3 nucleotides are TGCGCCAGCAGCCAAGATCAGGGACAGGAGCCTCCATGCACCTACGAGCAGTACTTC.

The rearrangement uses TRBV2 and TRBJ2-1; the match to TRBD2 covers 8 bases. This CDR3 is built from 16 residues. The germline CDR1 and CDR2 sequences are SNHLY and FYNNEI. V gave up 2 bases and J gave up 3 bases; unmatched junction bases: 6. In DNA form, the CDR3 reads TGTGCCAGCAGTGAATTGGCTAGCGGGTTCTACAATGAGCAGTTCTTC. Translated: CASSELASGFYNEQFF. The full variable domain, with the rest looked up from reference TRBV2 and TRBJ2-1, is EPEVTQTPSHQVTQMGQEVILRCVPISNHLYFYWYRQILGQKVEFLVSFYNNEISEKSEIFDDQFSVERPDGSNFTLKIRSTKLEDSAMYFCASSELASGFYNEQFFGPGTRLTVL.